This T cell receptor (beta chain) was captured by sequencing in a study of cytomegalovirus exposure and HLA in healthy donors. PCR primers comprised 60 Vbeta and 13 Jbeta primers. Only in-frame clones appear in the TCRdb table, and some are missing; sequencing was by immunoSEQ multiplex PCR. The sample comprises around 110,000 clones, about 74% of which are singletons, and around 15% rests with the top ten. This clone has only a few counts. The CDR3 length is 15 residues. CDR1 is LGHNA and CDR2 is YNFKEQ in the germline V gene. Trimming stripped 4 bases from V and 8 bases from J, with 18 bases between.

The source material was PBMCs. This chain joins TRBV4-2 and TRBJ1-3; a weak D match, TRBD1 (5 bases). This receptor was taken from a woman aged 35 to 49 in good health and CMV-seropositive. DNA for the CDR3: TGTGCCAGCAGCCCGCTGAGGGGAGGGGATGACACCATATATTTT. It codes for CASSPLRGGDDTIYF.